What follows are 19 T cell receptor beta chains derived from one specimen sequenced in a study of cytomegalovirus exposure and HLA in healthy donors. The PCR used 60 Vbeta and 13 Jbeta primers. Profiled with immunoSEQ multiplex PCR; TCRdb holds only in-frame clones, not every one. The sample includes 200,000 or so clones, 82% of them seen just once. Specimen: PBMCs. The receptors were sampled from a woman in her thirties or forties in good health and CMV-seronegative.

V and J are TRBV7-6 and TRBJ1-3; D not certain. Germline CDR1 reads SGHVS; CDR2 reads FNYEAQ. CDR3 length equals 14 residues. The V gene lost 6 bases and the J gene lost 4 bases, with 13 bases spanning the gap. The CDR3 loop is CASRSRGTGNTIYF. The CDR3 DNA sequence: TGTGCCAGCAGGTCACGGGGTACAGGAAACACCATATATTTT.

The rearrangement links TRBV18 to TRBJ2-7; 14 bases line up with TRBD2. V trimming: 2 bases; J trimming: 5 bases; junction bases outside the gene matches: 11. Germline values: CDR1 KGHSH, CDR2 LQKENI. CDR3 size: 18 residues. CDR3: CASSPSQGTSGSINEQYF. CDR3 nucleotides: TGTGCCAGCTCACCAAGCCAAGGGACTAGCGGGAGTATCAACGAGCAGTACTTC.

This clone has just one count. The chain links TRBV10-3 to TRBJ2-3; 7 nucleotides agree with TRBD1. CDR3 length equals 17 residues. Germline CDR1 is ENHRY and CDR2 is SYGVKD. Unmatched junction bases numbered 13, after V lost 4 bases and J lost 3 bases. Here the CDR3 reads CAISVFGTDLTTDTQYF. CDR3 nucleotide sequence: TGTGCCATCAGTGTTTTTGGGACAGACCTCACAACAGATACGCAGTATTTT.

The V call is TRBV2, the J call TRBJ1-1; weak D call: TRBD1 (5 bases). CDR3 length: 13 amino acids. V was cut by 3 bases and J by 1 base, with 6 bases left in between. In germline, CDR1 is SNHLY, CDR2 FYNNEI. CDR3 residues: CASSDQGNTEAFF. The CDR3 DNA is TGTGCCAGCAGTGATCAGGGGAACACTGAAGCTTTCTTT.

The V call is TRBV7-9, the J call TRBJ1-1; the D is unclear. The CDR3 is made up of 13 amino acids. Trimming stripped 1 base from V and 7 bases from J, with 10 bases between. The germline CDR1 and CDR2 sequences are SEHNR and FQNEAQ (reference sequence). The CDR3 here is CASSLGARREAFF. The CDR3, as DNA: TGTGCCAGCAGCTTAGGAGCCCGCCGTGAAGCTTTCTTT.

This clone was seen a handful of times. J is TRBJ1-1 and V is TRBV9; D is possibly TRBD1 (5 bases). Trimming left V 0 bases short and J 5 bases short, with 8 bases between. The CDR3 spans 13 residues. Germline CDR1 is SGDLS and CDR2 is YYNGEE. CDR3 bases: TGTGCCAGCAGCGTAGCGGGGGAGACTGAAGCTTTCTTT. Translation gives CASSVAGETEAFF.

The chain recombines TRBV19 with TRBJ2-7; TRBD1 matches 8 bases. Per the germline V gene, CDR1 is LNHDA and CDR2 is SQIVND (reference sequence). The V and J ends lost 5 bases and 0 bases, in that order; junction bases with no gene match: 6. The CDR3 covers 15 residues. The CDR3 DNA follows: TGTGCCAGTAGTCTCGGACAGGGAGTCTCCTACGAGCAGTACTTC. Protein sequence: CASSLGQGVSYEQYF. Full variable domain (remainder filled in from reference TRBV19 and TRBJ2-7): DGGITQSPKYLFRKEGQNVTLSCEQNLNHDAMYWYRQDPGQGLRLIYYSQIVNDFQKGDIAEGYSVSREKKESFPLTVTSAQKNPTAFYLCASSLGQGVSYEQYFGPGTRLTVT.

This chain joins TRBV18 and TRBJ2-7; D not certain. V was pared by 2 bases and J by 3 bases, with 8 bases between. The V gene's germline CDR1 is KGHSH and CDR2 LQKENI. There are 13 residues in the CDR3. CDR3 in amino acids: CASSPGTRYEQYF. The CDR3 nucleotides are TGTGCCAGCTCACCAGGTACGCGCTACGAGCAGTACTTC.

The V call is TRBV10-2, the J call TRBJ2-7; tentative D call: TRBD2 (5 bases). The CDR3 has 13 amino acids. Between the trimmed V and J ends, which lost 3 bases and 6 bases, there was a span of 12 bases. CDR1 is WSHSY, CDR2 SAAADI, per germline. The CDR3 coding sequence is TGCGCCAGCAGTGACGAGCTAGCACGCGAGCAGTACTTC. Translation gives CASSDELAREQYF.

The V and J genes are TRBV2 and TRBJ2-1, with TRBD2 matching 7 bases. J was trimmed by 8 bases and V by 3 bases; bases with no gene match: 10. There are 15 residues in the CDR3. The germline CDR1 and CDR2 sequences are SNHLY and FYNNEI. The DNA of the CDR3 is TGTGCCAGCAGTGACTGGCGGGAGATAACTGATGAGCAGTTCTTC. It yields the protein CASSDWREITDEQFF.

The chain links TRBV4-2 to TRBJ2-3; maybe TRBD2 (6 bases). V lost 0 bases, J lost 5 bases, and 15 bases lay in between. The CDR3 length is 16 residues. In germline, CDR1 is LGHNA, CDR2 YNFKEQ. The DNA for the CDR3 is TGTGCCAGCAGCCAAGATTGGCCCGGGAGCTTAGATACGCAGTATTTT. Translating it yields CASSQDWPGSLDTQYF.

The V and J genes are TRBV2 and TRBJ2-2; 7 bases agree with TRBD1. The CDR3 length is 14 residues. V was clipped by 6 bases and J by 5 bases; unmatched bases: 6. Germline assignment: CDR1 SNHLY and CDR2 FYNNEI. The CDR3 bases are TGTGCCAGCAGCCAAGGGGGCTTAACCGGGGAGCTGTTTTTT. This sequence encodes CASSQGGLTGELFF.

This clone was detected only a few times. The chain recombines TRBV30 with TRBJ2-1; D perhaps matches TRBD2 (6 bases). Germline CDR1 and CDR2: GTSNPN and SVGIG (reference sequence). There are 13 residues in the CDR3. The V end lost 5 bases, the J end lost 7 bases, and 15 bases lay between the germline ends. CDR3 nucleotides: TGTGCCTGGGCCGTAATCCGGGGGAATGAGCAGTTCTTC. Its translation is CAWAVIRGNEQFF. Full variable domain (missing parts from reference TRBV30 and TRBJ2-1): SQTIHQWPATLVQPVGSPLSLECTVEGTSNPNLYWYRQAAGRGLQLLFYSVGIGQISSEVPQNLSASRPQDRQFILSSKKLLLSDSGFYLCAWAVIRGNEQFFGPGTRLTVL.

In its sample, this clone was seen many times. The genes are TRBV13 and TRBJ2-7, with 12 bases aligning to TRBD1. Germline CDR1 reads PRHDT; CDR2 reads FYEKMQ (reference sequence). V was clipped by 4 bases and J by 5 bases; unmatched bases: 6. The CDR3 spans 15 residues. As DNA, the CDR3 is TGTGCCAGCAGCTCTTCCGGGACAGGGGGCCACGAGCAGTACTTC. It is translated as CASSSSGTGGHEQYF.

The rearrangement joins TRBV12-5 to TRBJ2-5; 12 bases fit TRBD2. This CDR3 region has 15 residues. CDR1 is LGHNT and CDR2 is FRNRAP in the germline V gene. With 7 bases clipped from V and 5 bases from J, the junction kept 8 bases outside the gene matches. The chain's CDR3 is CASAEWGTSGETQYF. As DNA, the CDR3 is TGTGCTAGTGCCGAATGGGGGACTAGCGGGGAGACCCAGTACTTC.

This chain joins TRBV5-1 and TRBJ1-2, with D perhaps matching TRBD1 (5 bases). The CDR3 is made up of 13 amino acids. V was cut by 0 bases and J by 7 bases, with 10 bases left in between. Per germline, CDR1 SGHRS and CDR2 YFSETQ. The CDR3 region is CASSLDRFGGYTF. DNA of the CDR3: TGCGCCAGCAGCTTGGACAGGTTCGGTGGCTACACCTTC.

The V call is TRBV9, the J call TRBJ1-3, with D possibly TRBD1 on 5 matching bases. This CDR3 is built from 15 residues. Per germline, CDR1 SGDLS and CDR2 YYNGEE. Trimming stripped 1 base from V and 2 bases from J, with 10 bases between. The CDR3 coding sequence is TGTGCCAGCAGCGTACAGGGCTACGCTGGAAACACCATATATTTT. This encodes CASSVQGYAGNTIYF.

The gene calls are TRBV30 and TRBJ2-3, with a tentative D call TRBD1 (5 bases). Trimming took 2 bases from V and 2 from J, leaving 14 bases between them. Germline CDR1 reads GTSNPN; CDR2 reads SVGIG (reference sequence). This CDR3 spans 15 amino acids. CDR3 loop: CAWSRTGLPTDTQYF. As DNA, the CDR3 is TGTGCCTGGAGTCGAACAGGCCTTCCCACAGATACGCAGTATTTT.

The CDR3 DNA is TGTGCCAGTATGCCTGGGGGACAGGGGGTAATAGACTATGGCTACACCTTC. Residues: CASMPGGQGVIDYGYTF. The V call is TRBV19, the J call TRBJ1-2; 11 nucleotides agree with TRBD1. From germline, CDR1 is LNHDA and CDR2 SQIVND (reference sequence). CDR3 length equals 17 residues. With V trimmed by 7 bases and J by 3 bases, 13 bases remained unmatched. Full variable domain (outside the CDR3, taken from reference TRBV19 and TRBJ1-2): DGGITQSPKYLFRKEGQNVTLSCEQNLNHDAMYWYRQDPGQGLRLIYYSQIVNDFQKGDIAEGYSVSREKKESFPLTVTSAQKNPTAFYLCASMPGGQGVIDYGYTFGSGTRLTVV.